The 5 T cell receptor beta chains below were found in one sample sequenced in a study of T cells after posttransplantation cyclophosphamide. Data came from immunoSEQ multiplex PCR; TCRdb stores just in-frame clones and leaves some out. The repertoire holds tens of thousands of clones, with just under 95% as singletons. The sample comprised PBMCs. These receptors were obtained from a woman aged 25-40 years in good health and a related stem cell transplant donor.

This chain links TRBV29-1 with TRBJ1-1; weak D call: TRBD1 (5 bases). Germline V gene data show CDR1 as SQVTM and CDR2 as ANQGSEA. Deletions cut 5 bases from V and 3 bases from J, with 16 bases between. This CDR3 contains 14 residues. The CDR3 reads CSVSGRGRDTEAFF. CDR3 in DNA: TGCAGCGTTTCCGGGAGGGGTCGAGACACTGAAGCTTTCTTT.

There are a few counts of this clone. DNA of the CDR3: TGCGCCAGCAGCGCGGGACGGCTGAACACCGGGGAGCTGTTTTTT. It translates to CASSAGRLNTGELFF. The chain uses TRBV5-1 and TRBJ2-2, with D possibly being TRBD2 (6 bases). The V and J ends lost 4 bases and 1 base respectively, with 11 bases between them. The CDR3 runs 15 residues. Germline CDR1 and CDR2: SGHRS and YFSETQ.

V usage is TRBV6-5 and J usage is TRBJ2-3; TRBD2 matches at 13 bases. The ends lost 6 bases at V and 1 base at J; junction bases unmatched: 1. The CDR3 has 15 residues. Germline V gene sequence: CDR1 MNHEY, CDR2 SVGAGI. This CDR3 reads CASSGTSGGTDTQYF. In nucleotides, the CDR3 is TGTGCCAGCAGCGGGACTAGCGGGGGCACAGATACGCAGTATTTT.

The rearrangement links TRBV29-1 to TRBJ1-2; D gene ambiguous. The V and J ends lost 4 bases and 4 bases respectively, with 10 bases between them. The CDR3 runs to 12 residues. The germline V gene has CDR1 SQVTM and CDR2 ANQGSEA. The CDR3 spells CSVGVGLYGYTF. The CDR3 DNA sequence: TGCAGCGTTGGTGTAGGGCTCTATGGCTACACCTTC.

The rearrangement links TRBV28 to TRBJ1-2; unclear D gene. Germline-derived CDR1 and CDR2 are MDHEN and SYDVKM. The CDR3 covers 15 residues. Trimming took off 1 base at V and 1 base at J, with 10 bases between the two ends. CDR3 DNA sequence: TGTGCCAGCAGTTTATTCGGACGGTTTAACTATGGCTACACCTTC. This sequence encodes CASSLFGRFNYGYTF.